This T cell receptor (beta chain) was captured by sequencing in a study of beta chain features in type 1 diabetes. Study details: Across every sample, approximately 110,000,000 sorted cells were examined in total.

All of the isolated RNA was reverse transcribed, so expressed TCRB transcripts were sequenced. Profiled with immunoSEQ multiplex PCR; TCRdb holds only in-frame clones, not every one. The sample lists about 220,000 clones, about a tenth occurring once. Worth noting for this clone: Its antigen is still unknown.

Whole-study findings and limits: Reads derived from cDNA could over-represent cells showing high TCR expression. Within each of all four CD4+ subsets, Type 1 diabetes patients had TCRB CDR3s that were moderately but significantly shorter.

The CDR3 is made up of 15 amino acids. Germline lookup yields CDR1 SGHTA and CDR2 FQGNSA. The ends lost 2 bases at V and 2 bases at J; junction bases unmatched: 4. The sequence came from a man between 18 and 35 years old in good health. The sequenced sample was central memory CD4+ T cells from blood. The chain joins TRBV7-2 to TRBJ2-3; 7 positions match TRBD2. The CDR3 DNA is TGTGCCAGCAGCTTACGTCGGGACTACACAGATACGCAGTATTTT. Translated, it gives CASSLRRDYTDTQYF.